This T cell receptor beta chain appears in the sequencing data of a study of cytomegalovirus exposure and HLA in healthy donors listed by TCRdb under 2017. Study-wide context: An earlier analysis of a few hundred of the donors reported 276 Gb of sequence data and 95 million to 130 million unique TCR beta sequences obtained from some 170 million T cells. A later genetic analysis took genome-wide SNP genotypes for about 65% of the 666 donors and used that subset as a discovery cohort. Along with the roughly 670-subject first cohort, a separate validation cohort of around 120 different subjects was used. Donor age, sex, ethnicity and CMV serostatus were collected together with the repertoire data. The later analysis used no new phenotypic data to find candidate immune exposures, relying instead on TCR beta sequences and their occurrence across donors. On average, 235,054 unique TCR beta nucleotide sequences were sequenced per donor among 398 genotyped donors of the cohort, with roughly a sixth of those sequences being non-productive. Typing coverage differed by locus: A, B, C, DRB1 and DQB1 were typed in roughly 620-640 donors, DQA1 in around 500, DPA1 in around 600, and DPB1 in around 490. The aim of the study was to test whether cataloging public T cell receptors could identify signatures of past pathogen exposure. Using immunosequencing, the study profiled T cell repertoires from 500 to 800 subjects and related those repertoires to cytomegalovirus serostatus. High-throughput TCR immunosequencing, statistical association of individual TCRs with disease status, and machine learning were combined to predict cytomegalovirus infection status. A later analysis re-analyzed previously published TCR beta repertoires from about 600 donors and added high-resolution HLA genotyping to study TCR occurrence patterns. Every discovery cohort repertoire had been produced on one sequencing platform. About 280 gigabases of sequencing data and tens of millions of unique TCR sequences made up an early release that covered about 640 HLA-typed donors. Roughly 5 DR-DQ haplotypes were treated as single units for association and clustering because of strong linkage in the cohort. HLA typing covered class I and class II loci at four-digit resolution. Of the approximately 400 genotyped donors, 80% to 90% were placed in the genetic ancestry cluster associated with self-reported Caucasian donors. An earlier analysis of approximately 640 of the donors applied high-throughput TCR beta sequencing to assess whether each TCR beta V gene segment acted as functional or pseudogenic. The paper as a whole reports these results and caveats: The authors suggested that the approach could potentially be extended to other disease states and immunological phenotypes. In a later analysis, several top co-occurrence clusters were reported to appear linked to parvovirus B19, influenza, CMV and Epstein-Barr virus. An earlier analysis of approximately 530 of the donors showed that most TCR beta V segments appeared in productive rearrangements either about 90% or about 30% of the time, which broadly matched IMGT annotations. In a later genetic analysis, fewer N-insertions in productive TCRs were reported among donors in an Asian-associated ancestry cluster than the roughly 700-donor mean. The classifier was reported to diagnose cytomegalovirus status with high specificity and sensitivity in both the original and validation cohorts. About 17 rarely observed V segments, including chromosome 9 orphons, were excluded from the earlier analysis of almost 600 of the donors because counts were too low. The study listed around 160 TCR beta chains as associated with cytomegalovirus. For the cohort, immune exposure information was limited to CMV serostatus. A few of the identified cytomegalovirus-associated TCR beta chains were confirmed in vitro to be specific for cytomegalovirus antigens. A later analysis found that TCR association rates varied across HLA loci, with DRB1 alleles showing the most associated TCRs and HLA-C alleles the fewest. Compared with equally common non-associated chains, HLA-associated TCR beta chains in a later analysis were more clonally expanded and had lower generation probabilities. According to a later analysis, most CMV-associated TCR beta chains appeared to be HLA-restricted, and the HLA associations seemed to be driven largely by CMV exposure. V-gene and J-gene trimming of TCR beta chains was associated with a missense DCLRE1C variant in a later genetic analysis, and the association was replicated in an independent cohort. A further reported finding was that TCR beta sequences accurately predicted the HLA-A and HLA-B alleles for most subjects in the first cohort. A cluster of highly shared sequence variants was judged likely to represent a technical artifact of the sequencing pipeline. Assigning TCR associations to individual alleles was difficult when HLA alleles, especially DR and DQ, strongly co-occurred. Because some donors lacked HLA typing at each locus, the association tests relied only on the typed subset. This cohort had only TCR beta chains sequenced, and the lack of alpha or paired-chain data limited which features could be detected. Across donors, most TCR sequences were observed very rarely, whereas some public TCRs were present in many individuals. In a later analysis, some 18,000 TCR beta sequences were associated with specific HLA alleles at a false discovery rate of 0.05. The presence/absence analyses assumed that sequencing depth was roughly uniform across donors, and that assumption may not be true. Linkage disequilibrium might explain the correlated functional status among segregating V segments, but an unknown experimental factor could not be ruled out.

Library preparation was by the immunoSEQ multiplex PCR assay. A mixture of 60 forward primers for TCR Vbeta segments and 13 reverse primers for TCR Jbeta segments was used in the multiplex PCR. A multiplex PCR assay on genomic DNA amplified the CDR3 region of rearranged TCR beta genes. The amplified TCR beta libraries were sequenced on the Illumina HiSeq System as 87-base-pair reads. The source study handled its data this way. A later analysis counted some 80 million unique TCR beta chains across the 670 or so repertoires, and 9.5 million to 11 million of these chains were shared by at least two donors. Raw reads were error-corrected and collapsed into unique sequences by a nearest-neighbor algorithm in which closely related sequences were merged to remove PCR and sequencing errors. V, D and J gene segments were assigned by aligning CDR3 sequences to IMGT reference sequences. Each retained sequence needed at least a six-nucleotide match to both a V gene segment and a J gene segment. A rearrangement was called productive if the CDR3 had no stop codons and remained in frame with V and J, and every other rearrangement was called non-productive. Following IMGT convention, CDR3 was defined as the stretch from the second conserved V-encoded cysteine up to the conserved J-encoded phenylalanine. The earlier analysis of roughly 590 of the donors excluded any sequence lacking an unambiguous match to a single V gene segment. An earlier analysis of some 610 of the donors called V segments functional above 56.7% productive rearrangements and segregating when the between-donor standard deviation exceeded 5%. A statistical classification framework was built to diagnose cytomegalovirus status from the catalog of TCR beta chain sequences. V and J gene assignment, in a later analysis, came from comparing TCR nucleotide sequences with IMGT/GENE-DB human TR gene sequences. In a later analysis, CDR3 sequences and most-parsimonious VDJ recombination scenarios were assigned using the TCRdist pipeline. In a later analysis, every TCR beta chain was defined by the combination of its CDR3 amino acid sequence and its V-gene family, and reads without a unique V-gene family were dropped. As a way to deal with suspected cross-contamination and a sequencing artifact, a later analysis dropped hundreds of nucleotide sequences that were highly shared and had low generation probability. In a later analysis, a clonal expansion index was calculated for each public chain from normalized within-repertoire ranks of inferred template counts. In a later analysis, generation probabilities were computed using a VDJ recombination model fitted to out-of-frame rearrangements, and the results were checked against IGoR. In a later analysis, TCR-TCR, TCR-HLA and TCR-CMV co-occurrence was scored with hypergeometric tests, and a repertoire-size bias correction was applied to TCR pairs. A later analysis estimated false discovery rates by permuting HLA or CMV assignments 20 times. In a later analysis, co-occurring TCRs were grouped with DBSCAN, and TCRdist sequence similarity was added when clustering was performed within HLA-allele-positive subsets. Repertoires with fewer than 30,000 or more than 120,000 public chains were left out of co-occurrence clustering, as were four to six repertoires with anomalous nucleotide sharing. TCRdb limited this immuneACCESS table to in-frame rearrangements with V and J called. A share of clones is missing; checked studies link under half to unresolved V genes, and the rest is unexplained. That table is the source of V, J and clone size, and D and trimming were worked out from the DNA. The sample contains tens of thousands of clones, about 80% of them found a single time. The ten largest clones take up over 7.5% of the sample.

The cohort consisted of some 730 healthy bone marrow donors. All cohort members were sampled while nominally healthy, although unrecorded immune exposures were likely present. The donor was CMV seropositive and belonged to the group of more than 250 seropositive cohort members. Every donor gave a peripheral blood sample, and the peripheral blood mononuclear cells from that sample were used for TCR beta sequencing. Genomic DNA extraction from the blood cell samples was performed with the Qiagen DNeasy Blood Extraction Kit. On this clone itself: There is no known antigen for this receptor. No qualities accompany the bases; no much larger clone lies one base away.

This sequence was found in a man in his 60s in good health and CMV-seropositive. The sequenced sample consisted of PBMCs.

The sequenced DNA is TGTGCCAGCAACGCTGGACAGGGCCTATCCTATGGCTACACCTTC. Its product reads: CASNAGQGLSYGYTF. The V and J genes are TRBV5-5 and TRBJ1-2; a stretch of 8 junction bases matches TRBD1. From V the trimming removes 6 bases and from J it removes 4 bases, while the gene matches leave 11 bases of the junction unaccounted for. The CDR3, from cysteine to phenylalanine, totals 15 residues. The retained sequence is limited to the CDR3, 45 bases, with the frame set at the first base. CDR1 and CDR2 (SGHKS, YYEKEE) derive from the germline V gene (reference sequence). Supplemented by the reference TRBV5-5 and TRBJ1-2 proteins around the CDR3, the complete variable domain is DAGVTQSPTHLIKTRGQQVTLRCSPISGHKSVSWYQQVLGQGPQFIFQYYEKEERGRGNFPDRFSARQFPNYSSELNVNALLLGDSALYLCASNAGQGLSYGYTFGSGTRLTVV.